A selection of T cell receptor beta chains follows, all from one sample in a study of human T cells and chemical hapten exposure. TCRdb analysed the RACE reads with MiXCR anew, one entry per CDR3 protein. This sample has about 69,000 distinct CDR3 sequences, with about 31% found just once. The input for sequencing was whole blood, taken in connection with sensitization to the hapten diphenylcyclopropenone (DPC). The receptors come from a man in his forties or fifties with alopecia areata. Some clones in this sample may be carry-over from other donors' samples. The CDR3 runs from the conserved cysteine through the conserved F or W. D genes are given only for firm matches. Clone size is given for some rows only: seen once, a few or many times, or a class if the clone is expanded.

abundance: few; v_gene: TRBV6-5; d_gene: NA; j_gene: TRBJ1-4; CDR3aa: CASRTQGMEKLFF; CDR3nt: TGTGCCAGCAGAACGCAGGGTATGGAAAAACTGTTTTTT
abundance: few; v_gene: TRBV6-6; d_gene: TRBD2; j_gene: TRBJ2-3; CDR3aa: CASSYPSRGQSGNTDTQYF; CDR3nt: TGTGCCAGCAGTTACCCCTCCCGTGGTCAAAGCGGGAACACAGATACGCAGTATTTT
abundance: NA; v_gene: TRBV7-3; d_gene: NA; j_gene: TRBJ2-1; CDR3aa: CASSPSPRLYNEQFF; CDR3nt: TGTGCCAGCAGCCCCTCCCCCCGGCTATACAATGAGCAGTTCTTC
abundance: few; v_gene: TRBV20-1; d_gene: NA; j_gene: TRBJ1-5; CDR3aa: CSARTGGGQPQHF; CDR3nt: TGCAGTGCTAGAACGGGGGGCGGGCAGCCCCAGCATTTT
abundance: NA; v_gene: TRBV12-3/TRBV12-4; d_gene: TRBD1; j_gene: TRBJ1-1; CDR3aa: CASSFGTGAPEAFF; CDR3nt: TGTGCCAGCAGTTTCGGGACAGGGGCGCCTGAAGCTTTCTTT
abundance: NA; v_gene: TRBV7-8; d_gene: NA; j_gene: TRBJ2-1; CDR3aa: CASSFTQATVANYNEQFF; CDR3nt: TGTGCCAGCAGCTTCACACAGGCCACCGTGGCGAACTACAATGAGCAGTTCTTC
abundance: NA; v_gene: TRBV30; d_gene: NA; j_gene: TRBJ1-4; CDR3aa: CAWSVREKLFF; CDR3nt: TGTGCCTGGAGTGTACGGGAAAAACTGTTTTTT
abundance: few; v_gene: TRBV7-8; d_gene: NA; j_gene: TRBJ2-3; CDR3aa: CASSTTARDTQYF; CDR3nt: TGTGCCAGCAGTACGACCGCTAGGGATACGCAGTATTTT
abundance: NA; v_gene: TRBV28; d_gene: NA; j_gene: TRBJ2-5; CDR3aa: CASNRNLQETQYF; CDR3nt: TGTGCCAGCAATCGGAATCTCCAAGAGACCCAGTACTTC
abundance: once; v_gene: TRBV29-1; d_gene: NA; j_gene: TRBJ2-4; CDR3aa: CSVTGHGSKNIQYF; CDR3nt: TGCAGCGTAACAGGACACGGGAGCAAAAACATTCAGTACTTC
abundance: many; v_gene: TRBV28; d_gene: NA; j_gene: TRBJ1-5; CDR3aa: CASSLIAGYQPQHF; CDR3nt: TGTGCCAGCAGTTTAATCGCAGGCTATCAGCCCCAGCATTTT
abundance: NA; v_gene: TRBV7-9; d_gene: TRBD1; j_gene: TRBJ2-1; CDR3aa: CASSPPGTGALNEQFF; CDR3nt: TGTGCCAGCAGTCCTCCCGGGACAGGGGCTCTGAATGAGCAGTTCTTC
abundance: NA; v_gene: TRBV19; d_gene: NA; j_gene: TRBJ2-3; CDR3aa: CASRVGVTDTQYF; CDR3nt: TGTGCCAGTAGGGTTGGGGTTACAGATACGCAGTATTTT
abundance: few; v_gene: TRBV7-2; d_gene: NA; j_gene: TRBJ2-7; CDR3aa: CASSSRGGQGDEQYF; CDR3nt: TGTGCCAGCAGCTCACGGGGGGGACAGGGCGACGAGCAGTACTTC
abundance: NA; v_gene: TRBV10-3; d_gene: NA; j_gene: TRBJ2-1; CDR3aa: CAISDGTSREQFF; CDR3nt: TGTGCCATCAGTGATGGTACTAGCCGTGAGCAGTTCTTC
abundance: medium-sized; v_gene: TRBV3-1; d_gene: TRBD2; j_gene: TRBJ2-1; CDR3aa: CASSQGVSGTSEQFF; CDR3nt: TGTGCCAGCAGCCAAGGTGTTAGCGGGACTAGTGAGCAGTTCTTC
abundance: NA; v_gene: TRBV29-1; d_gene: NA; j_gene: TRBJ1-5; CDR3aa: CSVSGGNSNQPQHF; CDR3nt: TGCAGCGTATCTGGGGGCAATAGCAATCAGCCCCAGCATTTT
abundance: NA; v_gene: TRBV27; d_gene: TRBD2; j_gene: TRBJ2-7; CDR3aa: CASSMEPLAGGPYEQYF; CDR3nt: TGTGCCAGCAGTATGGAGCCACTAGCGGGAGGGCCCTACGAGCAGTACTTC
abundance: NA; v_gene: TRBV7-9; d_gene: TRBD2; j_gene: TRBJ2-5; CDR3aa: CASSFSGSKETQYF; CDR3nt: TGTGCCAGCAGCTTTAGCGGGTCTAAAGAGACCCAGTACTTC
abundance: NA; v_gene: TRBV29-1; d_gene: NA; j_gene: TRBJ2-1; CDR3aa: CSVADTYNEQFF; CDR3nt: TGCAGCGTTGCAGACACTTACAATGAGCAGTTCTTC
abundance: few; v_gene: TRBV19; d_gene: TRBD1; j_gene: TRBJ1-5; CDR3aa: CASTLDRGYNQPQHF; CDR3nt: TGTGCAAGTACCTTGGACAGGGGCTACAATCAGCCCCAGCATTTT
abundance: NA; v_gene: TRBV7-3; d_gene: NA; j_gene: TRBJ2-1; CDR3aa: CASSLSNNEQFF; CDR3nt: TGTGCCAGCAGCCTTAGTAACAATGAGCAGTTCTTC
abundance: NA; v_gene: TRBV7-2; d_gene: TRBD2; j_gene: TRBJ2-7; CDR3aa: CASSSVGLAGSF; CDR3nt: TGTGCCAGCAGCTCAGTAGGACTAGCGGGTTCCTTC
abundance: NA; v_gene: TRBV20-1; d_gene: NA; j_gene: TRBJ1-5; CDR3aa: CSARYSTGFNQPQHF; CDR3nt: TGCAGTGCTAGATACTCTACAGGATTCAATCAGCCCCAGCATTTT
abundance: NA; v_gene: TRBV10-1; d_gene: TRBD2; j_gene: TRBJ2-3; CDR3aa: CASASGKLDTQYF; CDR3nt: TGCGCCAGCGCTAGCGGGAAACTAGATACGCAGTATTTT
abundance: NA; v_gene: TRBV6-5; d_gene: NA; j_gene: TRBJ2-7; CDR3aa: CASTGTDAYEQYF; CDR3nt: TGTGCCAGCACGGGGACCGATGCCTACGAGCAGTACTTC
abundance: NA; v_gene: TRBV6-5; d_gene: TRBD2; j_gene: TRBJ2-1; CDR3aa: CASSYGTSVNNEQFF; CDR3nt: TGTGCCAGCAGTTACGGGACTAGCGTTAACAATGAGCAGTTCTTC
abundance: NA; v_gene: TRBV5-4; d_gene: NA; j_gene: TRBJ2-3; CDR3aa: CASSLGVDTQYF; CDR3nt: TGTGCCAGCAGCTTGGGTGTAGATACGCAGTATTTT
abundance: NA; v_gene: TRBV28; d_gene: NA; j_gene: TRBJ2-2; CDR3aa: CASSLPAANTGELFF; CDR3nt: TGTGCCAGCAGTTTACCAGCGGCGAACACCGGGGAGCTGTTTTTT
abundance: NA; v_gene: TRBV2; d_gene: NA; j_gene: TRBJ1-1; CDR3aa: CASSRANTEAFF; CDR3nt: TGTGCCAGCAGCAGGGCGAACACTGAAGCTTTCTTT
abundance: NA; v_gene: TRBV7-9; d_gene: TRBD2; j_gene: TRBJ2-7; CDR3aa: CASSLGGELYEQYF; CDR3nt: TGTGCCAGCAGCTTGGGAGGGGAACTCTACGAGCAGTACTTC
abundance: NA; v_gene: TRBV6-2/TRBV6-3; d_gene: NA; j_gene: TRBJ2-7; CDR3aa: CASSRDANYEQYF; CDR3nt: TGTGCCAGCAGTCGGGACGCCAACTACGAGCAGTACTTC
abundance: NA; v_gene: TRBV11-2; d_gene: NA; j_gene: TRBJ1-4; CDR3aa: CASSSRPVPNEKLFF; CDR3nt: TGTGCCAGCAGCTCCCGGCCCGTACCTAATGAAAAACTGTTTTTT
abundance: large; v_gene: TRBV12-3/TRBV12-4; d_gene: NA; j_gene: TRBJ1-1; CDR3aa: CASSFLGGEAFF; CDR3nt: TGTGCCAGCAGTTTTCTGGGGGGTGAAGCTTTCTTT
abundance: NA; v_gene: TRBV7-8; d_gene: NA; j_gene: TRBJ1-5; CDR3aa: CASSLGGARNQPQHF; CDR3nt: TGTGCCAGCAGCTTAGGAGGCGCTCGCAATCAGCCCCAGCATTTT
abundance: few; v_gene: TRBV12-3/TRBV12-4; d_gene: NA; j_gene: TRBJ2-5; CDR3aa: CASTVADRPETQYF; CDR3nt: TGTGCCAGCACCGTAGCGGACCGCCCGGAGACCCAGTACTTC
abundance: NA; v_gene: TRBV5-1; d_gene: NA; j_gene: TRBJ2-6; CDR3aa: CASSYPGAGANVLTF; CDR3nt: TGCGCCAGCAGCTATCCAGGGGCTGGGGCCAACGTCCTGACTTTC
abundance: NA; v_gene: TRBV20-1; d_gene: NA; j_gene: TRBJ2-7; CDR3aa: CSALTGISYEQYF; CDR3nt: TGCAGTGCGCTTACTGGGATTTCCTACGAGCAGTACTTC
abundance: few; v_gene: TRBV5-5; d_gene: NA; j_gene: TRBJ2-1; CDR3aa: CASSFRQGRDPDEFF; CDR3nt: TGTGCCAGCAGCTTCCGACAGGGGAGGGATCCGGATGAGTTCTTC
abundance: once; v_gene: TRBV6-5; d_gene: NA; j_gene: TRBJ1-2; CDR3aa: CASSYSNGASDYGYTF; CDR3nt: TGTGCCAGCAGTTACTCGAACGGGGCTTCGGACTATGGCTACACCTTC
abundance: NA; v_gene: TRBV19; d_gene: NA; j_gene: TRBJ2-2; CDR3aa: CASSIRPGQPVGELFF; CDR3nt: TGTGCCAGTAGTATACGTCCCGGACAGCCCGTCGGGGAGCTGTTTTTT
abundance: few; v_gene: TRBV5-4; d_gene: NA; j_gene: TRBJ2-5; CDR3aa: CASTQLDSQQETQYF; CDR3nt: TGTGCCAGCACCCAACTAGACTCACAACAAGAGACCCAGTACTTC
abundance: few; v_gene: TRBV7-2; d_gene: NA; j_gene: TRBJ2-5; CDR3aa: CASSRRRGEETQYF; CDR3nt: TGTGCCAGCAGCCGGAGAAGAGGGGAAGAGACCCAGTACTTC
abundance: few; v_gene: TRBV20-1; d_gene: TRBD1; j_gene: TRBJ1-1; CDR3aa: CSTYDRGAAEAFF; CDR3nt: TGCAGTACCTATGACAGGGGGGCGGCTGAAGCTTTCTTT
abundance: NA; v_gene: TRBV5-6; d_gene: NA; j_gene: TRBJ2-7; CDR3aa: CASSLGQGHKQYF; CDR3nt: TGTGCCAGCAGCTTGGGGCAGGGTCACAAGCAGTACTTC